The 21 T cell receptor beta chains given below trace back to one sample, sequenced in a study of blood T cell repertoires in COVID-19. Data came from immunoSEQ multiplex PCR; TCRdb stores just in-frame clones and leaves some out. The sample yields some 150,000 clones, 81% seen once. Sample: peripheral blood. Receptors originate from an older woman with active or convalescent COVID-19.

The chain combines TRBV28 with TRBJ1-5; 10 bases are a match to TRBD1. Germline V gene sequence: CDR1 MDHEN, CDR2 SYDVKM. Trimming took 5 bases from V and 2 from J; bases not matched to a gene: 0. The CDR3 has 14 residues. In DNA, the CDR3 is TGTGCCAGCAGTGGGACAGGGGGCAATCAGCCCCAGCATTTT. Its translation is CASSGTGGNQPQHF.

The rearrangement links TRBV5-1 to TRBJ2-3, with D perhaps matching TRBD2 (6 bases). This CDR3 contains 16 residues. The germline V gene encodes CDR1 SGHRS and CDR2 YFSETQ. Trimming took off 1 base at V and 5 bases at J, with 17 bases between the two ends. The CDR3 protein is CASSLNSGEGIDTQYF. The CDR3 DNA reads TGCGCCAGCAGCTTGAATAGCGGAGAAGGCATAGATACGCAGTATTTT.

The gene calls are TRBV6-5 and TRBJ1-1, with D unresolved. Trimming cost V 0 bases and J 4 bases, with 12 bases left between them. Germline-derived CDR1 and CDR2 are MNHEY and SVGAGI. The CDR3 extends over 15 amino acids. CDR3 in DNA: TGTGCCAGCAGTTACTCGATGGCAGGTCTCACTGAAGCTTTCTTT. Its translation is CASSYSMAGLTEAFF.

The table lists this clone with a count of one. The V gene is TRBV27, the J gene TRBJ1-2; D is uncertain. CDR1 is MNHEY and CDR2 is SMNVEV in the germline V gene (reference sequence). Trimming stripped 3 bases from V and 8 bases from J, with 16 bases between. The CDR3 totals 14 residues. CDR3 residues: CASSFDPRGGGYTF. CDR3 in DNA: TGTGCCAGCAGTTTTGATCCCCGGGGAGGAGGCTACACCTTC.

The chain joins TRBV5-1 to TRBJ1-2; 7 nucleotides line up with TRBD1. V shed 6 bases, J shed 6 bases, and the junction held 14 bases outside the gene matches. There are 15 residues in the CDR3. Germline CDR1 SGHRS, CDR2 YFSETQ. The CDR3 region is CASTSVTGAENGYTF. The DNA of the CDR3 is TGCGCCAGCACCTCTGTCACAGGGGCAGAGAATGGCTACACCTTC. Looking up the rest from reference TRBV5-1 and TRBJ1-2 gives the full variable domain: KAGVTQTPRYLIKTRGQQVTLSCSPISGHRSVSWYQQTPGQGLQFLFEYFSETQRNKGNFPGRFSGRQFSNSRSEMNVSTLELGDSALYLCASTSVTGAENGYTFGSGTRLTVV.

This clone came up a few times. The genes are TRBV25-1 and TRBJ1-2; TRBD1 agrees at 7 bases. Trimming at V came to 6 bases and at J to 4 bases, leaving 5 bases not matched to a gene. This CDR3 spans 13 amino acids. Germline loops: CDR1 MGHDK, CDR2 SYGVNS. CDR3: CASRGQAAYGYTF. The CDR3 DNA reads TGTGCCAGCAGAGGACAGGCAGCCTATGGCTACACCTTC.

The chain is built from TRBV10-3 and TRBJ2-1, with D uncertain. The CDR3 runs 14 residues. Germline V CDR1 and CDR2: ENHRY, SYGVKD. Trimming left V 2 bases short and J 9 bases short, with 14 bases between. CDR3 protein: CAISEPNPVGEQFF. For the CDR3, the DNA is TGTGCCATCAGTGAGCCGAACCCGGTCGGTGAGCAGTTCTTC.

This chain joins TRBV6-2 or TRBV6-3 and TRBJ2-1; weak D call: TRBD1 (6 bases). The V end lost 4 bases, the J end lost 7 bases, and 26 bases lay between the germline ends. The CDR3 has 18 amino acids. The germline gives CDR1 MNHEY, CDR2 SVGEGT. In nucleotides, the CDR3 is TGTGCCAGCAGTTTCCCACAGGGTCGGACGGGTATGGAAAATGAGCAGTTCTTC. Its protein product is CASSFPQGRTGMENEQFF.

This clone came up once. The chain carries TRBV9 and TRBJ2-7; a weak D match, TRBD1 (6 bases). V lost 4 bases and J 9 bases, leaving 26 bases between the germline ends. This CDR3 comprises 16 residues. CDR1 and CDR2 from the germline V gene are SGDLS and YYNGEE. The CDR3: CASSPRSWLGASGQYF. In nucleotides, the CDR3 is TGTGCCAGCAGCCCGAGAAGCTGGTTGGGGGCCTCTGGGCAGTACTTC. The whole variable domain, filled in from reference TRBV9 and TRBJ2-7, reads DSGVTQTPKHLITATGQRVTLRCSPRSGDLSVYWYQQSLDQGLQFLIQYYNGEERAKGNILERFSAQQFPDLHSELNLSSLELGDSALYFCASSPRSWLGASGQYFGPGTRLTVT.

The chain couples TRBV5-6 to TRBJ1-1, with a tentative D call TRBD1 (6 bases). CDR3 length: 14 residues. The germline V gene encodes CDR1 SGHDT and CDR2 YYEEEE. V lost 1 base, J lost 5 bases, and 12 bases lay in between. CDR3 region: CASSLSQGGTEAFF. The CDR3, as DNA: TGTGCCAGCAGCTTGTCACAGGGAGGGACTGAAGCTTTCTTT.

The chain links TRBV28 to TRBJ1-1, with TRBD1 as a possible D gene (6 bases). The V end lost 6 bases, the J end lost 5 bases, and 13 bases lay between the germline ends. The CDR3 sequence is 13 residues long. From germline, CDR1 is MDHEN and CDR2 SYDVKM. CDR3 nucleotides: TGTGCCAGCAGATGGGGGCGAGGAACTGAAGCTTTCTTT. Translated, it gives CASRWGRGTEAFF. The full variable domain, rest sourced from reference TRBV28 and TRBJ1-1, is DVKVTQSSRYLVKRTGEKVFLECVQDMDHENMFWYRQDPGLGLRLIYFSYDVKMKEKGDIPEGYSVSREKKERFSLILESASTNQTSMYLCASRWGRGTEAFFGQGTRLTVV.

V gene TRBV7-2 combines with J gene TRBJ1-5; TRBD1 matches 8 bases. The CDR3 contains 13 residues. The germline V gene has CDR1 SGHTA and CDR2 FQGNSA. Trimming at V came to 5 bases and at J to 7 bases, leaving 4 bases not matched to a gene. In DNA form, the CDR3 reads TGTGCCAGCAGCGAAAGACAGGGGCAGCCCCAGCATTTT. Translation: CASSERQGQPQHF.

The gene calls are TRBV19 and TRBJ2-3, with TRBD2 matching 11 bases. Trimming cost V 7 bases and J 6 bases; bases outside gene matches: 9. Germline V lookup: CDR1 LNHDA, CDR2 SQIVND (reference sequence). The CDR3 has 15 amino acids. The CDR3 coding sequence is TGTGCCAGTACTGACTTAGCGGGGGGGTTGGATACGCAGTATTTT. Protein sequence: CASTDLAGGLDTQYF. Combining the CDR3 with reference TRBV19 and TRBJ2-3 gives the whole variable domain DGGITQSPKYLFRKEGQNVTLSCEQNLNHDAMYWYRQDPGQGLRLIYYSQIVNDFQKGDIAEGYSVSREKKESFPLTVTSAQKNPTAFYLCASTDLAGGLDTQYFGPGTRLTVL.

This chain uses TRBV6-5 with TRBJ1-1, with TRBD1 matching over 7 bases. Per germline, CDR1 MNHEY and CDR2 SVGAGI. The CDR3 runs to 13 residues. With 2 bases clipped from V and 11 bases from J, the junction kept 8 bases outside the gene matches. The CDR3 region has the DNA TGTGCCAGCAGTTACGAGAGTACAGGGGCGGCTTTCTTT. It specifies CASSYESTGAAFF.

The chain has TRBV9 and TRBJ2-2; 9 nucleotides agree with TRBD2. The CDR3 extends over 16 amino acids. V lost 4 bases to trimming and J lost 1 base; unmatched junction nucleotides: 5. Germline V gives CDR1 SGDLS, CDR2 YYNGEE. CDR3 nucleotides: TGTGCCAGCAGCTTGGGACTAGCCGAGAACACCGGGGAGCTGTTTTTT. Translation: CASSLGLAENTGELFF.

The chain joins TRBV6-6 to TRBJ2-3, with 7 bases matching TRBD1. J was trimmed by 0 bases and V by 3 bases; bases with no gene match: 3. This CDR3 has 15 amino acids. Germline CDR1 is MNHNY and CDR2 is SVGAGI (reference sequence). The CDR3 nucleotides read TGTGCCAGCAGTTATGGACAGGCTAGCACAGATACGCAGTATTTT. It specifies CASSYGQASTDTQYF.

The chain recombines TRBV7-9 with TRBJ2-1, with 10 nucleotides matching TRBD2. CDR1 and CDR2 (germline): SEHNR, FQNEAQ (reference sequence). V lost 6 bases and J lost 0; bases outside the gene matches: 5. CDR3 length equals 16 residues. The CDR3 DNA is TGTGCCAGCAGTTTTAGCGGGAGGTACTCCTACAATGAGCAGTTCTTC. This gives the protein CASSFSGRYSYNEQFF.

The rearrangement uses TRBV7-3 and TRBJ2-5, with 11 bases identical to TRBD2. The ends lost 1 base at V and 3 bases at J; junction bases unmatched: 13. The CDR3 has 19 amino acids. Looked up from germline, CDR1 is SGHTA and CDR2 is FQGTGA. The CDR3 here is CASSLRSPGAGLAEETQYF. The CDR3 region has the DNA TGTGCCAGCAGCTTAAGATCTCCAGGGGCGGGACTAGCGGAAGAGACCCAGTACTTC.

In nucleotides, the CDR3 is TGCGCCAGCAGCCAAGACAGGGGAAGAAGCTACACCTTC. This sequence encodes CASSQDRGRSYTF. The chain is built from TRBV4-1 and TRBJ1-2; the D gene is possibly TRBD1 (6 bases). Between the trimmed V and J ends, which lost 0 bases and 9 bases, there was a span of 11 bases. The CDR3 spans 13 residues. Looked up from germline, CDR1 is MGHRA and CDR2 is YSYEKL.

The chain employs TRBV19 and TRBJ2-3, with TRBD1 as a possible D gene (6 bases). V lost 3 bases and J lost 5, with 12 bases in between. CDR3 size: 14 residues. Germline V gene sequence: CDR1 LNHDA, CDR2 SQIVND (reference sequence). The CDR3 loop reads CASSISGGKDTQYF. The CDR3 nucleotides read TGTGCCAGTAGTATTTCTGGGGGCAAAGATACGCAGTATTTT.

This chain uses TRBV5-1 with TRBJ2-3; D may be TRBD1 (6 bases). Germline values: CDR1 SGHRS, CDR2 YFSETQ. The CDR3 has 16 amino acids. Trimming left V 2 bases short and J 1 base short, with 14 bases between. The CDR3 region is CASSLRGTARTDTQYF. CDR3 bases: TGCGCCAGCAGCTTAAGGGGGACGGCGCGCACAGATACGCAGTATTTT.